This paragraph covers one T cell receptor (beta chain) sequence. The assay was immunoSEQ multiplex PCR, and TCRdb's table has in-frame clones only and misses some. The table includes 250,000 or so clones, roughly 86% detected once. V gave up 4 bases and J gave up 2 bases; unmatched junction bases: 13. Per the germline V gene, CDR1 is SGDLS and CDR2 is YYNGEE. The CDR3 is made up of 19 amino acids. The data originate from a study of blood T cell repertoires in COVID-19. Study-level background: The United States, Italy and Spain provided the acute and convalescent COVID-19 samples. T cells, B-cell-depleted T cells, or PBMCs provided the cDNA or gDNA that served as material.

The chain employs TRBV9 and TRBJ2-1; 12 bases fit TRBD2. This sequence originates from a woman aged 25 to 39 with acute or convalescent COVID-19. What was sequenced was peripheral blood. The CDR3 region is CASSHRASGRVGPYNEQFF. CDR3 in DNA: TGTGCCAGCAGCCATCGGGCTAGCGGGAGGGTGGGGCCCTACAATGAGCAGTTCTTC.